The 9 T cell receptor beta chains below come from one sample, sequenced in a study of cytomegalovirus exposure and HLA in healthy donors. PCR amplification relied on 60 Vbeta primers (plus 13 Jbeta primers). Sequencing was performed with immunoSEQ multiplex PCR; in TCRdb, only in-frame clones are kept and a portion is missing. Found here are roughly 110,000 clones, roughly 73% of them singletons; the top ten hold over 2%. Sequenced material: PBMCs. The source of these receptors is a man aged 40-55 years in good health and CMV-seronegative.

This chain's CDR3 is CASSLKAGVGTDTQYF. As DNA, the CDR3 is TGTGCCAGCAGCTTAAAAGCGGGGGTGGGCACAGATACGCAGTATTTT. The genes are TRBV11-3 and TRBJ2-3, with 8 bases that match TRBD2. The junction had 5 bases not matched to a gene; V was cut back by 2 bases and J by 1 base. Per the germline V gene, CDR1 is SGHNT and CDR2 is YENEEA. This CDR3 is built from 16 residues.

The chain has TRBV4-2 and TRBJ2-1, with 8 bases that match TRBD2. This CDR3 spans 15 amino acids. J was trimmed by 6 bases and V by 0 bases; bases with no gene match: 4. Germline-derived CDR1 and CDR2 are LGHNA and YNFKEQ. CDR3 bases: TGTGCCAGCAGCCAAGATAGAGGGACTAGCAATGAGCAGTTCTTC. Encoded protein: CASSQDRGTSNEQFF.

The gene calls are TRBV18 and TRBJ1-1; the match to TRBD1 covers 7 bases. Germline values: CDR1 KGHSH, CDR2 LQKENI. The CDR3 runs 14 residues. With V trimmed by 3 bases and J by 2 bases, 3 bases remained unmatched. CDR3 loop: CASSPNRGNTEAFF. As DNA, the CDR3 is TGTGCCAGCTCACCGAACAGGGGCAACACTGAAGCTTTCTTT.

The CDR3 region has the DNA TGTGCCAGCAGTGAAGGAAACAGACATCAGCCCCAGCATTTT. It codes for CASSEGNRHQPQHF. The J gene is TRBJ1-5, the V gene TRBV2; D is uncertain. The V gene's germline CDR1 is SNHLY and CDR2 FYNNEI. V was clipped by 1 base and J by 5 bases, with 9 bases between them. CDR3 length equals 14 residues.

In the case of this clone: At one end the junction does not follow the germline gene, possibly because of a read error. The sample holds other DNA sequences that translate to the same CDR3. This chain links TRBV5-4 with TRBJ2-7, with D perhaps matching TRBD1 (5 bases). This CDR3 region has 16 residues. Looked up from germline, CDR1 is SGHNT and CDR2 is YYREEE (reference sequence). The CDR3 is CASSLGVPGRYYEQYF. CDR3 sequence (DNA): TGTGCCAGCAGCTTGGGGGTGCCAGGGCGTTACTACGAGCAGTACTTT.

Only a few counts were recorded for this clone. The chain has TRBV7-2 and TRBJ1-1; a possible D gene is TRBD1 (6 bases). Germline CDR1 reads SGHTA; CDR2 reads FQGNSA. With 3 bases removed from V and 0 bases from J, the gap between germline ends came to 11 bases. The CDR3 runs 15 residues. The CDR3 protein is CASSLNRAMNTEAFF. The CDR3 nucleotides read TGTGCCAGCAGCTTGAACAGGGCGATGAACACTGAAGCTTTCTTT.

This clone was seen only once. The chain links TRBV6-5 to TRBJ2-2; D is undetermined. The CDR3 consists of 16 residues. Germline V gene data show CDR1 as MNHEY and CDR2 as SVGAGI. Trimming took 2 bases from V and 4 from J, leaving 14 bases between them. In DNA form, the CDR3 reads TGTGCCAGCAGTTACGGATTCGGAAGAGGCACCGGGGAGCTGTTTTTT. Translating it yields CASSYGFGRGTGELFF.

This clone was found once. V is TRBV4-2 and J is TRBJ2-3; 11 bases map to TRBD2. The V and J ends lost 1 base and 5 bases, in that order; junction bases with no gene match: 8. The CDR3 has 17 amino acids. Germline values: CDR1 LGHNA, CDR2 YNFKEQ. The CDR3 nucleotides read TGTGCCAGCAGCCAAGGCCTAGCGGGGGGTCGGATAGATACGCAGTATTTT. As protein: CASSQGLAGGRIDTQYF.

A single count supports this clone. The chain carries TRBV4-1 and TRBJ1-5; TRBD1 matches 8 bases. With V trimmed by 3 bases and J by 4 bases, 5 bases remained unmatched. CDR3 size: 15 residues. Per germline, CDR1 MGHRA and CDR2 YSYEKL. The CDR3: CASSQPTGDNQPQHF. CDR3 in DNA: TGCGCCAGCAGCCAGCCGACAGGGGATAATCAGCCCCAGCATTTT.